These 28 T cell receptor beta chains originate from one sample sequenced in a study of post-analysis software for immune sequencing data. Overall study results and limits: TRBV5-6, TRBV5-1 and TRBV20-1 were among four or five TRBV segments more frequent in patients than controls.

What these receptors recognize is not known. Incorporated into the TCR beta cDNA libraries were unique molecular identifiers, which served to reduce PCR and sequencing biases. TCRdb reprocessed the PCR reads with MiXCR, giving one entry per CDR3 protein. Of about 560,000 distinct CDR3 sequences in the sample, around 44% were seen once. Material for sequencing was blood. These receptors all stem from a girl aged 5 to 17 with multiple sclerosis.

Turning to this clonotype: One end of the junction is discordant with germline, which a read error may explain. The gene calls are TRBV5-5 and TRBJ2-3; D might be TRBD1 (6 bases). CDR1 is SGHKS and CDR2 is YYEKEE in the germline V gene (reference sequence). The CDR3 is 14 residues long. In DNA form, the CDR3 reads TGTGCCAACAGCTTGGTCCAGGGGTCAGATACGCAGTATTTT. Translating it yields CANSLVQGSDTQYF.

There are a few counts of this clonotype. The CDR3 nucleotides are TGTGCCAGCAGCTTGATCCTCAGGGTACGGGGGGAGACCCAGTACTTC. This encodes CASSLILRVRGETQYF. This rearrangement joins TRBV7-9 to TRBJ2-5; maybe TRBD2 (6 bases). Germline loops: CDR1 SEHNR, CDR2 FQNEAQ (reference sequence). The V gene lost 3 bases and the J gene lost 5 bases, with 19 bases spanning the gap. The CDR3 has 16 amino acids.

This clonotype was detected only a few times. V is TRBV7-2 and J is TRBJ2-5; 10 positions match TRBD2. The CDR3 is made up of 15 amino acids. Germline V gene data show CDR1 as SGHTA and CDR2 as FQGNSA. J gave up 2 bases and V 5 bases, and 5 bases lay outside the gene matches. The CDR3 DNA is TGTGCCAGCAGCCGTAGCGGGGGGAAACAAGAGACCCAGTACTTC. Translation gives CASSRSGGKQETQYF.

This clonotype was counted a few times. The rearrangement links TRBV4-1 to TRBJ1-2; 9 nucleotides align to TRBD1. Germline CDR1 MGHRA, CDR2 YSYEKL. The CDR3 loop spans 17 amino acids. Germline trimming cut 4 bases from V and 2 bases from J; bases unmatched to any gene: 11. CDR3 DNA: TGCGCCAGCAGCCCGGGGACAGGGCGGGAGAAAAACTATGGCTACACCTTC. It encodes CASSPGTGREKNYGYTF.

This sequence joins TRBV19 and TRBJ1-2; TRBD1 aligns across 8 bases. Germline CDR1 reads LNHDA; CDR2 reads SQIVND (reference sequence). V shed 7 bases, J shed 4 bases, and the junction held 5 bases outside the gene matches. The CDR3 contains 13 residues. The CDR3 region has the DNA TGTGCCAGTAACCCGGACAGGGTCTATGGCTACACCTTC. Encoded protein: CASNPDRVYGYTF.

Of note for this clonotype: A read error may account for a junction end that differs from germline. V is TRBV12-3 or TRBV12-4 and J is TRBJ2-5; 11 bases line up with TRBD2. The CDR3 has 14 residues. CDR3 sequence reads: CTSSLLAGVETQYF. The CDR3 DNA reads TGTACCAGCAGTTTACTAGCGGGAGTCGAGACCCAGTACTTC.

The chain carries TRBV9 and TRBJ2-7; the match to TRBD1 covers 7 bases. CDR1 is SGDLS and CDR2 is YYNGEE in the germline V gene. V dropped 0 bases and J dropped 3; count of bases not matched to a gene: 6. CDR3 size: 15 residues. Here the CDR3 DNA reads TGTGCCAGCAGCGTAGATTGGACAGGTAGCTACGAGCAGTACTTC. Translation: CASSVDWTGSYEQYF.

The chain's CDR3 is CATSDSDVVGGEKLFF. CDR3 DNA: TGTGCCACCAGTGATTCAGACGTGGTGGGGGGTGAAAAACTGTTTTTT. J is TRBJ1-4 and V is TRBV24-1, with D perhaps TRBD1 (5 bases). Between the trimmed V and J ends, which lost 2 bases and 7 bases, there was a span of 16 bases. CDR3 size: 16 residues. CDR1 and CDR2 (germline): KGHDR, SFDVKD.

This chain connects TRBV4-1 to TRBJ2-5; TRBD2 might be the D (5 bases). The assigned J gene may be wrong: the sequence end matches TRBJ2-7 better. The CDR3 loop spans 15 amino acids. Germline lookup yields CDR1 MGHRA and CDR2 YSYEKL. The CDR3 DNA is TGCGCCAGCAGCCAAGATTATTTTGAGGGTTACGAGCAGTACTTC. Protein product: CASSQDYFEGYEQYF.

In DNA form, the CDR3 reads TGTGCCAGCAGTGAATGGAAGACTAGCGGGAGGGGTATGTACAATGAGCAGTTCTTC. Translation: CASSEWKTSGRGMYNEQFF. The chain has TRBV25-1 and TRBJ2-1; 14 bases map to TRBD2. With V trimmed by 1 base and J by 4 bases, 9 bases remained unmatched. There are 19 residues in the CDR3. Germline assignment: CDR1 MGHDK and CDR2 SYGVNS.

This clonotype was counted only a few times. V and J are TRBV11-2 and TRBJ2-7, with TRBD2 matching over 7 bases. J lost 7 bases, V lost 0 bases, and 6 bases had no gene match. The germline V gene encodes CDR1 SGHAT and CDR2 FQNNGV. There are 14 residues in the CDR3. This chain's CDR3 is CASSLDRDYREQYF. In nucleotides, the CDR3 is TGTGCCAGCAGCTTAGATCGGGACTACAGGGAGCAGTACTTC.

There are a few counts of this clonotype. V gene TRBV6-5 combines with J gene TRBJ2-7, with 7 bases identical to TRBD1. Germline lookup yields CDR1 MNHEY and CDR2 SVGAGI. With V trimmed by 6 bases and J by 2 bases, 10 bases remained unmatched. The CDR3 runs 15 residues. CDR3 nucleotide sequence: TGTGCCAGCAGATTCGGACAGGATTTTCCCTACGAGCAGTACTTC. This sequence encodes CASRFGQDFPYEQYF.

The chain is built from TRBV19 and TRBJ1-2; 7 bases align to TRBD1. The CDR3 contains 15 residues. V trimming: 7 bases; J trimming: 4 bases; junction bases outside the gene matches: 12. Germline V gene lookup returns CDR1 LNHDA and CDR2 SQIVND (reference sequence). The CDR3 spells CASNFHRGPGYGYTF. The CDR3 bases are TGTGCCAGTAATTTTCACAGGGGCCCGGGCTATGGCTACACCTTC.

The chain recombines TRBV4-2 with TRBJ2-3, with 11 nucleotides matching TRBD2. The CDR3 is made up of 17 amino acids. Germline loops: CDR1 LGHNA, CDR2 YNFKEQ. The V and J ends lost 0 bases and 3 bases, in that order; junction bases with no gene match: 5. The CDR3 DNA sequence: TGTGCCAGCAGCCAAGAACTAGCGGGAGTGTCTACAGATACGCAGTATTTT. Residues: CASSQELAGVSTDTQYF.

The chain recombines TRBV18 with TRBJ1-4; D is ambiguous. Germline CDR1 and CDR2: KGHSH and LQKENI. The CDR3 runs to 14 residues. V was trimmed by 3 bases and J by 0 bases, leaving 5 bases between them. CDR3 in amino acids: CASSPEATNEKLFF. The CDR3 bases are TGTGCCAGCTCACCGGAGGCAACTAATGAAAAACTGTTTTTT.

This clonotype was recorded a few times. The rearrangement joins TRBV29-1 to TRBJ1-1; D possibly corresponds to TRBD1 (6 bases). Germline V CDR1 and CDR2: SQVTM, ANQGSEA. V lost 3 bases, J lost 3 bases, and 20 bases lay in between. This CDR3 contains 16 residues. The CDR3 nucleotides are TGCAGCGTTGAGGGGGGCTCGGGGATGAAGGACACTGAAGCTTTCTTT. Its translation: CSVEGGSGMKDTEAFF.

This chain uses TRBV20-1 with TRBJ1-5, with D perhaps matching TRBD1 (6 bases). V was shortened by 7 bases and J by 1 base, with 11 bases between the two germline ends. Germline values: CDR1 DFQATT, CDR2 SNEGSKA (reference sequence). The CDR3 totals 13 residues. The CDR3 sequence: CSVDGGSNQPQHF. The CDR3 DNA sequence: TGCAGTGTTGATGGGGGCAGCAATCAGCCCCAGCATTTT.

The gene calls are TRBV20-1 and TRBJ2-3; 9 positions match TRBD2. The CDR3 is 14 residues long. From germline, CDR1 is DFQATT and CDR2 SNEGSKA (reference sequence). After removal of 4 bases from V and 2 bases from J, the junction contained 4 bases not matched to a gene. The CDR3 DNA sequence: TGCAGTGCTACCCCTAGCGGGGACACAGATACGCAGTATTTT. Amino acids: CSATPSGDTDTQYF.

J is TRBJ2-3 and V is TRBV24-1; D not certain. The CDR3 is 12 residues long. CDR1 and CDR2 (germline): KGHDR, SFDVKD. V gave up 3 bases and J gave up 4 bases, with 4 bases separating them. The CDR3: CATSDRADTQYF. The CDR3 DNA is TGTGCCACCAGTGATCGGGCAGATACGCAGTATTTT.

This clonotype was counted a few times. The rearrangement links TRBV10-2 to TRBJ2-7; 8 nucleotides agree with TRBD2. V gave up 6 bases and J gave up 3 bases; unmatched junction bases: 13. This CDR3 contains 16 residues. In germline, CDR1 is WSHSY, CDR2 SAAADI. CDR3 region: CASSPTSSGDFYEQYF. The CDR3 DNA is TGCGCCAGCAGCCCCACGAGTAGCGGGGATTTCTACGAGCAGTACTTC.

This clonotype was counted a few times. J is TRBJ2-3 and V is TRBV5-6; a weak D match, TRBD2 (5 bases). The CDR3 sequence is 16 residues long. V gave up 4 bases and J gave up 0 bases, with 15 bases separating them. Germline CDR1 SGHDT, CDR2 YYEEEE. DNA for the CDR3: TGTGCCAGCAGCCCGTCATTAAGACTAAGCACAGATACGCAGTATTTT. As protein: CASSPSLRLSTDTQYF.

J is TRBJ2-5 and V is TRBV7-8; D call uncertain. The CDR3 loop spans 14 amino acids. The V end was cut by 0 bases, the J end by 5 bases, with 10 bases between. Germline CDR1 and CDR2: SGHVS and FQNEAQ. This CDR3 is CASSLAKKMETQYF. For the CDR3, the DNA is TGTGCCAGCAGCTTAGCCAAGAAAATGGAGACCCAGTACTTC. Using reference TRBV7-8 and TRBJ2-5 for the parts outside the CDR3, the full variable domain is GAGVSQSPRYKVAKRGQDVALRCDPISGHVSLFWYQQALGQGPEFLTYFQNEAQLDKSGLPSDRFFAERPEGSVSTLKIQRTQQEDSAVYLCASSLAKKMETQYFGPGTRLLVL.

At least ten counts were recorded for this clonotype. This chain links TRBV4-1 with TRBJ1-5; D remains ambiguous. The CDR3 has 17 amino acids. Trimming pared 1 base from V and 0 bases from J, leaving 13 bases between. Germline values: CDR1 MGHRA, CDR2 YSYEKL. The CDR3 is CASSQVDMGFSNQPQHF. In nucleotides, the CDR3 is TGCGCCAGCAGCCAAGTTGATATGGGTTTTAGCAATCAGCCCCAGCATTTT.

CDR3 protein: CASSSETKRNEQFF. DNA of the CDR3: TGTGCCAGCAGCAGTGAGACTAAACGCAATGAGCAGTTCTTC. This chain joins TRBV5-5 and TRBJ2-1, with D maybe TRBD2 (5 bases). With 4 bases removed from V and 6 bases from J, the gap between germline ends came to 14 bases. CDR1 SGHKS and CDR2 YYEKEE come from the germline V gene (reference sequence). The CDR3 is made up of 14 amino acids.

Only one count was recorded for this clonotype. This chain uses TRBV7-3 with TRBJ2-5; maybe TRBD2 (6 bases). Germline V gives CDR1 SGHTA, CDR2 FQGTGA. This CDR3 has 13 residues. The ends were cut back, 7 bases at V and 1 base at J, with 10 bases in the middle. The CDR3 nucleotides are TGTGCCAGCAACTTCGGGGGCCAAGAGACCCAGTACTTC. This encodes CASNFGGQETQYF.

This clonotype has just a few counts. J is TRBJ2-4 and V is TRBV7-9; possibly TRBD1 for D (6 bases). Trimming shortened V by 4 bases and J by 2 bases, and 12 bases separated the two germline ends. CDR1 is SEHNR and CDR2 is FQNEAQ in the germline V gene (reference sequence). CDR3 length: 15 residues. In DNA form, the CDR3 reads TGTGCCAGCAGCTCGACGGACAGTCCCAAAAACATTCAGTACTTC. Its translation: CASSSTDSPKNIQYF.

The V and J genes are TRBV29-1 and TRBJ2-5; D perhaps matches TRBD2 (5 bases). CDR1 is SQVTM and CDR2 is ANQGSEA in the germline V gene. Trimming took off 1 base at V and 4 bases at J, with 10 bases between the two ends. This CDR3 is built from 13 residues. The CDR3 protein is CSVEVRGTETQYF. The CDR3 bases are TGCAGCGTTGAAGTACGGGGTACAGAGACCCAGTACTTC.

This clonotype was found a few times. J is TRBJ1-5 and V is TRBV4-1; TRBD1 matches 7 bases. CDR1 MGHRA and CDR2 YSYEKL come from the germline V gene. The CDR3 length is 15 residues. The trim removed 3 bases at V and 6 bases at J, leaving 8 bases unmatched. CDR3 DNA sequence: TGCGCCAGCAGCCAGACGGGACAGAGGCCTCAGCCCCAGCATTTT. Amino acid sequence: CASSQTGQRPQPQHF.